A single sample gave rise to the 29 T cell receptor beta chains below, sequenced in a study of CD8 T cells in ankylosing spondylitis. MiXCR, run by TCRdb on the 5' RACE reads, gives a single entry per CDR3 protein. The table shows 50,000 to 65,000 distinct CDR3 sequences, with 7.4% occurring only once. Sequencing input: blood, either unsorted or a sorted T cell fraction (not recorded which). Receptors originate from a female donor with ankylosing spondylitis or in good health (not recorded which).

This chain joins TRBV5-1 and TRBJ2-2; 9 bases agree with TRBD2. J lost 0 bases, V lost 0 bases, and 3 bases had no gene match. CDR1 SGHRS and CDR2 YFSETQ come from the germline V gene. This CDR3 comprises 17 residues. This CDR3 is CASSLGASGANTGELFF. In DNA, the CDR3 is TGCGCCAGCAGCTTGGGGGCTAGCGGGGCGAACACCGGGGAGCTGTTTTTT. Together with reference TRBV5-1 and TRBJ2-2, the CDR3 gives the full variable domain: KAGVTQTPRYLIKTRGQQVTLSCSPISGHRSVSWYQQTPGQGLQFLFEYFSETQRNKGNFPGRFSGRQFSNSRSEMNVSTLELGDSALYLCASSLGASGANTGELFFGEGSRLTVL.

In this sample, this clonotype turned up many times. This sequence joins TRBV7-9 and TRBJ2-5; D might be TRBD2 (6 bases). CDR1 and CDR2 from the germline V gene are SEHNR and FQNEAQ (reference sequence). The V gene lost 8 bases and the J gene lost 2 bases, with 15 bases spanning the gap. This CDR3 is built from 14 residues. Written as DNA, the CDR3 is TGTGCCAGCGCCAAGGGTAGCGGACAAGAGACCCAGTACTTC. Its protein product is CASAKGSGQETQYF.

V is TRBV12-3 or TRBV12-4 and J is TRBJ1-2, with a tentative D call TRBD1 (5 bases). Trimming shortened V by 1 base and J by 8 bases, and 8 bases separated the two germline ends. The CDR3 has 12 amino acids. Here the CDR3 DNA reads TGTGCCAGCAGTTTAGATCCAGGGGGCTACACCTTC. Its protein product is CASSLDPGGYTF.

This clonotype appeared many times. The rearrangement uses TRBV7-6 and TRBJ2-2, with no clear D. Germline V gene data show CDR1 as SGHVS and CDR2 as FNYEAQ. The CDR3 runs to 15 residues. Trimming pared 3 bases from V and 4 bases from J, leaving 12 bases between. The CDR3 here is CASSFWQTSTGELFF. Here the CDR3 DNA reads TGTGCCAGCAGCTTTTGGCAGACAAGCACCGGGGAGCTGTTTTTT. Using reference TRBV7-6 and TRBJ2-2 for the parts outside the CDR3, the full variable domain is GAGVSQSPRYKVTKRGQDVALRCDPISGHVSLYWYRQALGQGPEFLTYFNYEAQQDKSGLPNDRFSAERPEGSISTLTIQRTEQRDSAMYRCASSFWQTSTGELFFGEGSRLTVL.

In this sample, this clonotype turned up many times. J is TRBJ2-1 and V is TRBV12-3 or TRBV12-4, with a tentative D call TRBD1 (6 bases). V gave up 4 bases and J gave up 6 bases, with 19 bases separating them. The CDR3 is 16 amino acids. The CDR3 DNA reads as TGTGCCAGCAGTTCTCCGGGACCGAGGGGGTTCAATGAGCAGTTCTTC. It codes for CASSSPGPRGFNEQFF.

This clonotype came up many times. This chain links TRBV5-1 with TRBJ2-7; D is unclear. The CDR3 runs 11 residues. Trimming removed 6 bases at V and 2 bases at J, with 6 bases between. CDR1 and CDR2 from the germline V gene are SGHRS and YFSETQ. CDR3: CASTETYEQYV. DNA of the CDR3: TGCGCCAGCACAGAGACCTACGAGCAGTACGTC.

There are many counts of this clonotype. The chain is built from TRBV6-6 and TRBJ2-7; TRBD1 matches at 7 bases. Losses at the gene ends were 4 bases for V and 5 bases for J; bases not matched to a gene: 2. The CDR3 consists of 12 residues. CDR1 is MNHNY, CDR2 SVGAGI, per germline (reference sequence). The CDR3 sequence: CASSFDRDEQYF. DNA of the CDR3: TGTGCCAGCAGTTTCGACAGGGACGAGCAGTACTTC.

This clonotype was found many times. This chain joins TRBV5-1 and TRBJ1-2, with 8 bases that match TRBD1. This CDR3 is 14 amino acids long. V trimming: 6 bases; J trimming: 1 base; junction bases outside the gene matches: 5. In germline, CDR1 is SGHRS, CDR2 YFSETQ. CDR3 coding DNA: TGCGCCAGCAAGCCTGACAGGGGTAACTATGGCTACACCTTC. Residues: CASKPDRGNYGYTF.

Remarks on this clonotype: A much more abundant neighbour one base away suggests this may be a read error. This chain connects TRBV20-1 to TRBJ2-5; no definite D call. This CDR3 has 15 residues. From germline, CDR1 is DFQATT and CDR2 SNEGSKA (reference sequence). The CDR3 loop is CSASPIVGPQETQCF. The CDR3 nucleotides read TGCAGTGCTAGCCCGATAGTAGGGCCCCAAGAGACCCAGTGCTTC.

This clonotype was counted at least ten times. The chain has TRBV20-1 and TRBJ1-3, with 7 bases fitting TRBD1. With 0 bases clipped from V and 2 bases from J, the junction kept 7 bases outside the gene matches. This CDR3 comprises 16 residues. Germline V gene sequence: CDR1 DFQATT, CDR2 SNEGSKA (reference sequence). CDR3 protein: CSARDDQGQAGNTIYF. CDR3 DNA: TGCAGTGCTAGAGATGATCAAGGACAGGCTGGAAACACCATATATTTT.

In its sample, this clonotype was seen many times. CDR3: CASSPGTLRQPQHF. The CDR3 DNA is TGTGCCAGCAGTCCCGGGACCCTCAGACAGCCCCAGCATTTT. J is TRBJ1-5 and V is TRBV27, with D possibly matching TRBD1 (5 bases). Trimming took off 5 bases at V and 7 bases at J, with 15 bases between the two ends. CDR1 MNHEY and CDR2 SMNVEV come from the germline V gene (reference sequence). CDR3 length: 14 amino acids.

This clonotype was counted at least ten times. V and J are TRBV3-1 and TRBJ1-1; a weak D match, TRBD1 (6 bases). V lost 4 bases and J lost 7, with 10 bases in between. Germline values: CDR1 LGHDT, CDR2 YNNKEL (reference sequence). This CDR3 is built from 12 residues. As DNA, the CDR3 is TGTGCCAGCAGCCGCAGGGGTCTTGAAGCTTTCTTT. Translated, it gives CASSRRGLEAFF.

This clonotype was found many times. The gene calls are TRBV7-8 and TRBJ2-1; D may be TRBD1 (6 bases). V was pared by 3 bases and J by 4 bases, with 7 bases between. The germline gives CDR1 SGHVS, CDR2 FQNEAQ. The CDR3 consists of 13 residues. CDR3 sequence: CASSLGHYNEQFF. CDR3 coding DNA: TGTGCCAGCAGCTTGGGACATTACAATGAGCAGTTCTTC.

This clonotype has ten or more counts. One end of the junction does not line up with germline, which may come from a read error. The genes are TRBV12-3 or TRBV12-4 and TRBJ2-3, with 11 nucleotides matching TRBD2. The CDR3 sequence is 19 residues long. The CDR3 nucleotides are TGTGCCAGCTGTTTGCCCCGACTAGCGGGGACCCTTAGCACAGATACGCAGTATTTT. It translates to CASCLPRLAGTLSTDTQYF.

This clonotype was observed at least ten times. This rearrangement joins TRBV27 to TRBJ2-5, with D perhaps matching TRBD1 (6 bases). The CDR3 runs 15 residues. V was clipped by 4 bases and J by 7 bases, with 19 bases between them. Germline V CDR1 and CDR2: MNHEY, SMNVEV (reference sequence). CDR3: CASSSQGPGFGTQYF. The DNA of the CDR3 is TGTGCCAGCAGTTCCCAGGGGCCCGGGTTTGGGACCCAGTACTTC.

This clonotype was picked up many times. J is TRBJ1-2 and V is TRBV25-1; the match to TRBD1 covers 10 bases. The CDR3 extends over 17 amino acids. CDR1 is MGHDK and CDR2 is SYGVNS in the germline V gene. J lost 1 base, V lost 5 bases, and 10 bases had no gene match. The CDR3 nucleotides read TGTGCCAGCAGTTCCACCTTCCGGGACAGGGGTAACTATGGCTACACCTTC. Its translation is CASSSTFRDRGNYGYTF.

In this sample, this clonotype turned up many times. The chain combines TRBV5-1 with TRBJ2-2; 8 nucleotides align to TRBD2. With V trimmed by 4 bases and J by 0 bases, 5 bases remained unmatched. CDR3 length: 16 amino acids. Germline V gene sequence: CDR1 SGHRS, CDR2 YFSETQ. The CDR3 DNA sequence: TGCGCCAGCAGCCTTCCGGGACTAGCGAACACCGGGGAGCTGTTTTTT. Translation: CASSLPGLANTGELFF.

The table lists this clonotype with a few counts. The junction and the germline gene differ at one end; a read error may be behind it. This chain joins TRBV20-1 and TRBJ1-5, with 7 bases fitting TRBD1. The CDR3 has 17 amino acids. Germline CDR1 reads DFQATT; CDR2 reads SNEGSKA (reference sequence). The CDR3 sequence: CCARVDKTGELEQPQHF. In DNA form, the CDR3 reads TGCTGTGCTAGAGTAGACAAAACAGGGGAGCTTGAACAGCCCCAGCATTTT.

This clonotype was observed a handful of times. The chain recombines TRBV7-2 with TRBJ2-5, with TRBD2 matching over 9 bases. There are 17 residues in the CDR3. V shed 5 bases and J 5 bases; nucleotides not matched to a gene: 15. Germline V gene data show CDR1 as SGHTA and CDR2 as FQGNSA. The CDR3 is CASSDGTSLISWETQYF. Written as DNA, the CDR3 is TGTGCCAGCAGCGACGGGACTAGCCTTATTTCATGGGAGACCCAGTACTTC.

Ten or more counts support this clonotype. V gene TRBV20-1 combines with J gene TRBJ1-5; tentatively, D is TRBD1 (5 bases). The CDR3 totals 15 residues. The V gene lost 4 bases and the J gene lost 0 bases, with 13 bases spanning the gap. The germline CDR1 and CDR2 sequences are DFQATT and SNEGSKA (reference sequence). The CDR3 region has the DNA TGCAGTGCTATATTACAGGTATATAGCAATCAGCCCCAGCATTTT. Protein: CSAILQVYSNQPQHF.

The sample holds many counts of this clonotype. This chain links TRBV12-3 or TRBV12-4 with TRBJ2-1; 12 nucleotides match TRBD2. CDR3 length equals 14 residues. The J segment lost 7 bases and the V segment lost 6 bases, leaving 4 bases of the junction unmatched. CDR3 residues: CASRPSGGANEQFF. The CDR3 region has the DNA TGTGCCAGCAGGCCTAGCGGGGGGGCAAATGAGCAGTTCTTC.

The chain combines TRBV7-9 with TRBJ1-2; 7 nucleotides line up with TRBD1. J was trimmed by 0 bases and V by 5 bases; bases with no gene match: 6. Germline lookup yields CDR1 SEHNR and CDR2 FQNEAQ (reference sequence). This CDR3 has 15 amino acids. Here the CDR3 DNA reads TGTGCCAGCAGCCAGACAGGGAACTCTAACTATGGCTACACCTTC. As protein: CASSQTGNSNYGYTF. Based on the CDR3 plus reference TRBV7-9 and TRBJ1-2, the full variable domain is DTGVSQNPRHKITKRGQNVTFRCDPISEHNRLYWYRQTLGQGPEFLTYFQNEAQLEKSRLLSDRFSAERPKGSFSTLEIQRTEQGDSAMYLCASSQTGNSNYGYTFGSGTRLTVV.

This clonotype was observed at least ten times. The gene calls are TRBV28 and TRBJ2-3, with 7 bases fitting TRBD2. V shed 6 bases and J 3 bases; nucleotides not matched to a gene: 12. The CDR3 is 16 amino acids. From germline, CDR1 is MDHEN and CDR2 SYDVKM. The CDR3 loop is CASSPIPAGGTDTQYF. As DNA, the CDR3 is TGTGCCAGCAGCCCCATCCCCGCCGGGGGGACAGATACGCAGTATTTT.

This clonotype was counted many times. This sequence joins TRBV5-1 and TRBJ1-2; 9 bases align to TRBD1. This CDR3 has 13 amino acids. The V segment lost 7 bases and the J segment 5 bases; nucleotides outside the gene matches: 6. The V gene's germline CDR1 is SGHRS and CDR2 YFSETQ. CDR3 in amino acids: CASFPGQGYGYTF. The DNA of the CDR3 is TGCGCCAGCTTTCCGGGACAGGGATATGGCTACACCTTC.

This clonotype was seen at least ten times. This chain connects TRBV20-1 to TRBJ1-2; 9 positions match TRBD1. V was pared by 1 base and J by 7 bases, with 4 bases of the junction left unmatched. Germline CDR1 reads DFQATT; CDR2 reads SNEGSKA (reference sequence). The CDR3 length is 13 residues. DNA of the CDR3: TGCAGTGCTAGAGGGGGGACAGGGATTGGCTACACCTTC. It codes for CSARGGTGIGYTF.

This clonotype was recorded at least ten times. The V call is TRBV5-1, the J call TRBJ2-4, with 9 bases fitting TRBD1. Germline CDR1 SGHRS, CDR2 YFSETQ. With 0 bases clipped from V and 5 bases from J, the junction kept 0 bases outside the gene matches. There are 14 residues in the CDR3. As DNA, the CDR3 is TGCGCCAGCAGCTTGGGACAGGGGGAAAACATTCAGTACTTC. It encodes CASSLGQGENIQYF.

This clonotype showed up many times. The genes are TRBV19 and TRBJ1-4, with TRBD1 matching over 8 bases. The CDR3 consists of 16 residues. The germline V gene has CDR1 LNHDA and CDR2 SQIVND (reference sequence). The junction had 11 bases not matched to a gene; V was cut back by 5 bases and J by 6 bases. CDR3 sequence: CASSSTGGKEDEKLFF. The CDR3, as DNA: TGTGCCAGTAGTTCCACAGGGGGGAAAGAGGATGAAAAACTGTTTTTT.

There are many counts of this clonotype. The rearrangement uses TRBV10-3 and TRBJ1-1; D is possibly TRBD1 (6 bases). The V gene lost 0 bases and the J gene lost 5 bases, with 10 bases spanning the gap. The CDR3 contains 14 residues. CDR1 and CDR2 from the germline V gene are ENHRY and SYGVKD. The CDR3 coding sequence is TGTGCCATCAGTGAGTCCAGGGGAGCGACTGAAGCTTTCTTT. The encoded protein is CAISESRGATEAFF.

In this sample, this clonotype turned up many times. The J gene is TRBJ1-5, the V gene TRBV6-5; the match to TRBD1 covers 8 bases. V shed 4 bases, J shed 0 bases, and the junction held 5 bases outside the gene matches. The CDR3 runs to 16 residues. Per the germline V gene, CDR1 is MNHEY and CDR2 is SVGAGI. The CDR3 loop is CASSCRGHCSNQPQHF. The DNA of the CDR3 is TGTGCCAGCAGTTGCAGGGGGCATTGTAGCAATCAGCCCCAGCATTTT.